The clone carrying this T cell receptor (beta chain) was detected ten times or more. The sample originates from a study of early T cells in non-severe SARS-CoV-2 infection. Using its own MiXCR run on the 5' RACE reads, TCRdb lists one record per CDR3 protein. Of about 61,000 distinct CDR3 sequences detected, about a tenth appear once; the ten largest clones hold about 1.5%. CDR1 is DFQATT and CDR2 is SNEGSKA in the germline V gene (reference sequence). V was cut by 1 base and J by 7 bases, with 15 bases left in between. This CDR3 region has 14 residues. The receptor comes from an adult who was a healthcare worker with PCR-confirmed SARS-CoV-2 infection or an uninfected control (not recorded which). The chain couples TRBV20-1 to TRBJ2-3; D might be TRBD2 (6 bases). The sequencing input was whole blood. The CDR3 DNA follows: TGCAGTGCTAGAGGGGAGGACGCCCGTTATACGCAGTATTTT. Residues: CSARGEDARYTQYF.